The clone carrying this T cell receptor beta chain has only a few counts. The antigen is not known. The data originate from a study of identical twins. Study outcomes and limitations: Models, which agreed with sharing between unrelated individuals, nonetheless underestimated the out-of-frame TCR alpha sharing seen in monozygotic twins. For out-of-frame beta sequences, excess twin sharing was weaker. Conclusions came from cross-sectional statistical analysis, not from following the same donors.

A universal primer site was added by template switching, and unique molecular identifiers were carried by the cDNA. TCRdb reprocessed the 5' RACE reads via MiXCR and lists one record per CDR3 protein. The table includes roughly 1.6 million distinct CDR3 sequences, around 29% detected once. Trimming took 1 base from V and 1 from J, leaving 10 bases between them. CDR3 length: 15 residues. Germline-derived CDR1 and CDR2 are SGHTA and FQGNSA. The genes are TRBV7-2 and TRBJ1-1, with D possibly TRBD1 on 5 matching bases. The clonotype was recovered from a newborn girl in good health. Sequenced material: cord blood. The CDR3 loop reads CASSLEWGRNTEAFF. Written as DNA, the CDR3 is TGTGCCAGCAGCTTAGAGTGGGGGAGGAACACTGAAGCTTTCTTT.